These 13 T cell receptor beta chains were sequenced from one sample in a study of T cell responses to AZD1222 COVID-19 vaccine. TCRdb's table, derived via immunoSEQ multiplex PCR, lists solely in-frame clones and lacks some. The data hold approximately 140,000 clones, with 90% observed a single time. The sample here was peripheral blood, taken 28 days after the second AZD1222 dose. These TCRs come from an adult who received the AZD1222 COVID-19 vaccine.

The V and J genes are TRBV7-6 and TRBJ2-3; 10 nucleotides line up with TRBD2. Per the germline V gene, CDR1 is SGHVS and CDR2 is FNYEAQ. With V trimmed by 5 bases and J by 6 bases, 8 bases remained unmatched. This CDR3 contains 15 residues. CDR3 nucleotide sequence: TGTGCCAGCAGCCCCATAGCGGGAGGTTCGGATACGCAGTATTTT. Amino acids: CASSPIAGGSDTQYF.

This chain links TRBV9 with TRBJ1-5; D possibly corresponds to TRBD1 (6 bases). CDR3 length: 16 residues. V lost 2 bases, J lost 2 bases, and 14 bases lay in between. CDR1 SGDLS and CDR2 YYNGEE come from the germline V gene. The CDR3 nucleotides read TGTGCCAGCAGCGTGCCTCGGGACACTCGCAATCAGCCCCAGCATTTT. Translated: CASSVPRDTRNQPQHF.

V gene TRBV27 combines with J gene TRBJ1-3; D is unresolved. CDR1 MNHEY and CDR2 SMNVEV come from the germline V gene (reference sequence). Trimming stripped 0 bases from V and 4 bases from J, with 10 bases between. This CDR3 region has 15 residues. The CDR3 loop is CASSLSPGPGNTIYF. CDR3 nucleotide sequence: TGTGCCAGCAGTTTATCGCCCGGGCCCGGAAACACCATATATTTT.

This clone showed up just once. The chain joins TRBV6-5 to TRBJ1-1; D is uncertain. The CDR3 has 11 amino acids. The ends were cut back, 4 bases at V and 4 bases at J, with 4 bases in the middle. CDR1 and CDR2 (germline): MNHEY, SVGAGI. DNA of the CDR3: TGTGCCAGCAGTTCCGTCACTGAAGCTTTCTTT. This codes for CASSSVTEAFF.

The chain recombines TRBV5-8 with TRBJ1-6; weak D call: TRBD1 (5 bases). V was shortened by 2 bases and J by 0 bases, with 12 bases between the two germline ends. Germline-derived CDR1 and CDR2 are SGHTS and YDEGEE. The CDR3 covers 17 residues. CDR3 region: CASSFWGGSSYNSPLHF. DNA of the CDR3: TGTGCCAGCAGCTTTTGGGGGGGAAGCTCCTATAATTCACCCCTCCACTTT.

The V call is TRBV28, the J call TRBJ1-6; D possibly corresponds to TRBD1 (6 bases). The germline V and J ends were trimmed by 5 bases and 1 base, with 12 bases remaining between them. The CDR3 contains 16 residues. In germline, CDR1 is MDHEN, CDR2 SYDVKM. CDR3: CASSQWDKSYNSPLHF. The DNA of the CDR3 is TGTGCCAGCAGTCAATGGGACAAATCCTATAATTCACCCCTCCACTTT.

The chain uses TRBV25-1 and TRBJ1-1, with D uncertain. The V gene lost 2 bases and the J gene lost 4 bases, with 11 bases spanning the gap. CDR3 length: 14 residues. Germline CDR1 MGHDK, CDR2 SYGVNS. The CDR3 coding sequence is TGTGCCAGCAGTGAAATGGGAGGGATCACTGAAGCTTTCTTT. This encodes CASSEMGGITEAFF.

This clone was detected many times. The gene calls are TRBV15 and TRBJ1-3; D uncertain. V gave up 1 base and J gave up 11 bases, with 9 bases separating them. This CDR3 is built from 12 residues. The germline V gene encodes CDR1 LNHNV and CDR2 YYDKDF (reference sequence). This CDR3 reads CATSRVEGAIYF. In nucleotides, the CDR3 is TGTGCCACCAGCAGAGTCGAGGGAGCCATATATTTT.

The gene calls are TRBV7-2 and TRBJ2-2, with 7 bases identical to TRBD2. Per the germline V gene, CDR1 is SGHTA and CDR2 is FQGNSA. After removal of 1 base from V and 0 bases from J, the junction contained 5 bases not matched to a gene. This CDR3 is 17 amino acids long. The CDR3 DNA reads as TGTGCCAGCAGCTTAGATTCCGGACTAGCGAACACCGGGGAGCTGTTTTTT. Protein sequence: CASSLDSGLANTGELFF.

This chain uses TRBV7-2 with TRBJ2-4; the D gene is possibly TRBD1 (6 bases). CDR3 length: 16 amino acids. V was shortened by 3 bases and J by 1 base, with 13 bases between the two germline ends. CDR1 and CDR2 from the germline V gene are SGHTA and FQGNSA. The CDR3 loop reads CASSLAQGIAKNIQYF. CDR3 DNA sequence: TGTGCCAGCAGCTTGGCCCAGGGGATCGCCAAAAACATTCAGTACTTC.

This clone was found once. The chain employs TRBV27 and TRBJ2-7, with D unclear. The V end was cut by 4 bases, the J end by 2 bases, with 9 bases between. CDR1 and CDR2 (germline): MNHEY, SMNVEV (reference sequence). The CDR3 is 13 amino acids. The CDR3 region is CASSSTLAYEQYF. CDR3 sequence (DNA): TGTGCCAGCAGTTCAACATTGGCCTACGAGCAGTACTTC.

J is TRBJ1-5 and V is TRBV27; D call uncertain. Germline CDR1 reads MNHEY; CDR2 reads SMNVEV (reference sequence). The CDR3 is 15 amino acids. Trimming removed 5 bases at V and 4 bases at J, with 15 bases between. The CDR3 reads CASSLSGGINQPQHF. CDR3 sequence (DNA): TGTGCCAGCAGTCTCTCCGGAGGGATTAATCAGCCCCAGCATTTT.

The chain employs TRBV19 and TRBJ1-5; D remains ambiguous. Germline V gene sequence: CDR1 LNHDA, CDR2 SQIVND (reference sequence). This CDR3 spans 12 amino acids. V lost 0 bases, J lost 7 bases, and 4 bases lay in between. The CDR3 protein is CASSIDLQPQHF. The CDR3 DNA follows: TGTGCCAGTAGTATAGATCTACAGCCCCAGCATTTT.